The clone carrying this T cell receptor beta chain was detected many times. This specimen comes from a study of identical twins. Via MiXCR, TCRdb re-called the 5' RACE reads, giving one row per CDR3 protein. The sample shows about 150,000 distinct CDR3 sequences, 3% to 4% of them seen only once. J lost 2 bases, V lost 3 bases, and 7 bases had no gene match. CDR1 is SGHNT, CDR2 YYREEE, per germline (reference sequence). This CDR3 has 17 amino acids. This receptor was identified in a young man in good health. The sequencing input was memory T cells sorted from blood. V gene TRBV5-4 combines with J gene TRBJ2-1; 11 bases line up with TRBD2. The CDR3 DNA follows: TGTGCCAGCAGCTCCGACCCGGGACTAGCGGCCTACAATGAGCAGTTCTTC. Translated, it gives CASSSDPGLAAYNEQFF.